The rows below give T cell receptor beta chains drawn from one sample of a study of T cells in Graves' hyperthyroidism and ophthalmopathy. TCRdb re-called the multiplex PCR reads with MiXCR, one entry per CDR3 protein. This sample has hundreds of thousands of distinct CDR3 sequences, with about a sixth found just once. Sequencing was carried out using blood. These receptors all stem from a woman younger than 35 with Graves' hyperthyroidism. The CDR3 runs from the conserved cysteine through the conserved F or W. Fields, in order: CDR3 protein, CDR3 DNA, clone size, D gene, J gene, V gene. D genes are given only for firm matches. Rows give clone size only sometimes, using once, few, many, or a class for an expanded clone.

CDR3 protein: CASSPDWSSYNEQFF
CDR3 DNA: TGTGCCAGCAGCCCTGACTGGAGCTCCTACAATGAGCAGTTCTTC
clone size: many
D gene: -
J gene: TRBJ2-1
V gene: TRBV7-8

CDR3 protein: CSARRAGGRGNEQFF
CDR3 DNA: TGCAGTGCTAGAAGGGCCGGGGGGAGGGGAAATGAGCAGTTCTTC
clone size: many
D gene: TRBD2
J gene: TRBJ2-1
V gene: TRBV20-1

CDR3 protein: CSATSNLGSVNSPLHF
CDR3 DNA: TGCAGTGCCACATCGAACCTCGGTAGCGTGAATTCACCCCTCCACTTT
clone size: few
D gene: -
J gene: TRBJ1-6
V gene: TRBV20-1

CDR3 protein: CASSSLLAGGESYEQYF
CDR3 DNA: TGTGCCAGCAGTTCGCTACTAGCGGGAGGCGAAAGTTACGAGCAGTACTTC
clone size: -
D gene: TRBD2
J gene: TRBJ2-7
V gene: TRBV28

CDR3 protein: CASSLSTTGAPSGNTIYF
CDR3 DNA: TGTGCCAGCAGTTTATCCACGACAGGGGCCCCCTCTGGAAACACCATATATTTT
clone size: -
D gene: TRBD1
J gene: TRBJ1-3
V gene: TRBV28

CDR3 protein: CASNSRPNTGELFF
CDR3 DNA: TGTGCCAGCAATTCTAGACCGAACACCGGGGAGCTGTTTTTT
clone size: -
D gene: -
J gene: TRBJ2-2
V gene: TRBV6-1

CDR3 protein: CASSQDPGSNEKLFF
CDR3 DNA: TGCGCCAGCAGCCAAGATCCTGGAAGCAATGAAAAACTGTTTTTT
clone size: few
D gene: -
J gene: TRBJ1-4
V gene: TRBV4-1

CDR3 protein: CASATGTSGRGQFF
CDR3 DNA: TGTGCCAGCGCCACCGGGACTAGCGGGAGGGGGCAGTTCTTC
clone size: -
D gene: TRBD2
J gene: TRBJ2-1
V gene: TRBV6-1

CDR3 protein: CASSLSTTLNQPQHF
CDR3 DNA: TGTGCCAGCAGCCTAAGCACGACCCTAAATCAGCCCCAGCATTTT
clone size: -
D gene: -
J gene: TRBJ1-5
V gene: TRBV3-1

CDR3 protein: CASSLDSGRAGYGYTF
CDR3 DNA: TGCGCCAGCAGCTTGGATTCAGGGCGCGCAGGATATGGCTACACCTTC
clone size: many
D gene: -
J gene: TRBJ1-2
V gene: TRBV5-1

CDR3 protein: CASSLITGRSSYEQYF
CDR3 DNA: TGTGCCAGCAGTTTAATTACGGGCAGGAGCTCCTACGAGCAGTACTTC
clone size: many
D gene: -
J gene: TRBJ2-7
V gene: TRBV28

CDR3 protein: CSARVFRTEAFF
CDR3 DNA: TGCAGTGCTAGAGTGTTCAGAACTGAAGCTTTCTTT
clone size: many
D gene: -
J gene: TRBJ1-1
V gene: TRBV20-1

CDR3 protein: CSVTGGTAFF
CDR3 DNA: TGCAGTGTTACAGGGGGCACTGCTTTCTTT
clone size: many
D gene: TRBD1
J gene: TRBJ1-1
V gene: TRBV20-1

CDR3 protein: CASSLLGAAETQYF
CDR3 DNA: TGTGCCAGCAGTTTATTAGGGGCTGCGGAGACCCAGTACTTC
clone size: few
D gene: -
J gene: TRBJ2-5
V gene: TRBV27

CDR3 protein: CASSVAGYEGDQPQHF
CDR3 DNA: TGTGCCAGCAGTGTTGCAGGGTACGAAGGGGATCAGCCCCAGCATTTT
clone size: -
D gene: -
J gene: TRBJ1-5
V gene: TRBV6-1

CDR3 protein: CASESTTLNTEAFF
CDR3 DNA: TGTGCCAGCGAGTCAACCACGTTGAACACTGAAGCTTTCTTT
clone size: many
D gene: -
J gene: TRBJ1-1
V gene: TRBV6-9

CDR3 protein: CASSLAPANYNEQFF
CDR3 DNA: TGTGCCAGCAGTTTAGCGCCAGCGAACTACAATGAGCAGTTCTTC
clone size: -
D gene: -
J gene: TRBJ2-1
V gene: TRBV12-3/TRBV12-4

CDR3 protein: CASSSLPSSYNEQFF
CDR3 DNA: TGCGCCAGCAGCTCCCTCCCTAGCTCCTACAATGAGCAGTTCTTC
clone size: many
D gene: -
J gene: TRBJ2-1
V gene: TRBV5-1

CDR3 protein: CASRPPGQGIEQYF
CDR3 DNA: TGTGCCAGCAGGCCACCGGGACAGGGGATCGAGCAGTACTTC
clone size: many
D gene: TRBD1
J gene: TRBJ2-7
V gene: TRBV2

CDR3 protein: CASSALGQGRTEAFF
CDR3 DNA: TGTGCCAGCAGCGCCCTAGGACAGGGCCGCACTGAAGCTTTCTTT
clone size: many
D gene: TRBD1
J gene: TRBJ1-1
V gene: TRBV9

CDR3 protein: CASRSSGGPYEQYF
CDR3 DNA: TGTGCCAGCAGGTCTAGCGGGGGGCCCTACGAGCAGTACTTC
clone size: many
D gene: TRBD2
J gene: TRBJ2-7
V gene: TRBV7-2

CDR3 protein: CASSLLAGVPEQFF
CDR3 DNA: TGTGCCAGCAGCTTATTGGCGGGAGTTCCTGAGCAGTTCTTC
clone size: -
D gene: TRBD2
J gene: TRBJ2-1
V gene: TRBV7-9

CDR3 protein: CASMALTLRGYTF
CDR3 DNA: TGTGCCAGCATGGCCCTAACTTTAAGGGGCTACACCTTC
clone size: few
D gene: -
J gene: TRBJ1-2
V gene: TRBV6-1

CDR3 protein: CSAGWGVANEQFF
CDR3 DNA: TGCAGTGCTGGCTGGGGAGTAGCAAATGAGCAGTTCTTC
clone size: many
D gene: -
J gene: TRBJ2-1
V gene: TRBV20-1

CDR3 protein: CSVSTGGWADTQYF
CDR3 DNA: TGCAGCGTGTCCACAGGGGGCTGGGCAGATACGCAGTATTTT
clone size: many
D gene: TRBD1
J gene: TRBJ2-3
V gene: TRBV29-1

CDR3 protein: CAISEPGLVGAYNEQFF
CDR3 DNA: TGTGCCATCAGTGAGCCGGGACTAGTGGGTGCCTACAATGAGCAGTTCTTC
clone size: -
D gene: TRBD2
J gene: TRBJ2-1
V gene: TRBV10-3

CDR3 protein: CSARGVPRETQYF
CDR3 DNA: TGCAGTGCTAGAGGAGTTCCGAGGGAGACCCAGTACTTC
clone size: many
D gene: -
J gene: TRBJ2-5
V gene: TRBV20-1

CDR3 protein: CASSLRVGANYGYTF
CDR3 DNA: TGTGCCAGTAGCCTCCGAGTGGGGGCTAACTATGGCTACACCTTC
clone size: few
D gene: -
J gene: TRBJ1-2
V gene: TRBV19

CDR3 protein: CASSISGTTDTQYF
CDR3 DNA: TGCGCCAGCAGCATTAGCGGGACCACAGATACGCAGTATTTT
clone size: many
D gene: TRBD2
J gene: TRBJ2-3
V gene: TRBV5-1

CDR3 protein: CAISQGISYNSPLHF
CDR3 DNA: TGTGCCATCAGCCAGGGGATCTCCTATAATTCACCCCTCCACTTT
clone size: few
D gene: -
J gene: TRBJ1-6
V gene: TRBV10-3

CDR3 protein: CASSESGGEQYF
CDR3 DNA: TGTGCCAGCAGCGAGTCAGGCGGCGAGCAGTACTTC
clone size: -
D gene: -
J gene: TRBJ2-7
V gene: TRBV9

CDR3 protein: CASSPVAQNNEQFF
CDR3 DNA: TGCGCCAGCAGCCCGGTAGCCCAAAACAATGAGCAGTTCTTC
clone size: many
D gene: -
J gene: TRBJ2-1
V gene: TRBV5-1

CDR3 protein: CASSLTGEPGYTF
CDR3 DNA: TGTGCCAGCAGTTTGACAGGGGAACCTGGCTACACCTTC
clone size: -
D gene: TRBD1
J gene: TRBJ1-2
V gene: TRBV12-3/TRBV12-4